This is a list of T cell receptor beta chains from one sample in a study of blood T cell repertoires in COVID-19. TCRdb keeps only in-frame clones here, not all; method: immunoSEQ multiplex PCR. This sample carries 200,000 to 250,000 clones, more than 75% of them seen once, and the ten largest clones take about 13%. Material: peripheral blood. These receptors all stem from a human donor in a cohort sampled during active COVID-19. Each CDR3 is given with its conserved first and last residue.

V: TRBV28
J: TRBJ2-2
CDR3: CASTPGTSVNTGELFF

V: TRBV3-1/TRBV3-2
J: TRBJ2-5
CDR3: CASSSDRAAKTAQYF

V: TRBV14
J: TRBJ1-1
CDR3: CASSQDRGTGGSFMNTEAFF

V: TRBV5-4
J: TRBJ2-2
CDR3: CASSFYGDTGELFF

V: TRBV28
J: TRBJ2-7
CDR3: CASTEGAGTYEQYF

V: TRBV7-3
J: TRBJ2-6
CDR3: CASSRQGTGANVLTF

V: TRBV5-5
J: TRBJ1-4
CDR3: CASSLGDRATNEKLFF

V: TRBV4-1
J: TRBJ2-7
CDR3: CASSQDQEQSSYEQYF

V: TRBV6-1
J: TRBJ2-5
CDR3: CASSESFSLLAGKYF

V: TRBV9
J: TRBJ2-7
CDR3: CASSVDKAGYYEQYF

V: TRBV4-1
J: TRBJ2-3
CDR3: CASSQGRTQGLAGGPKADTQYF

V: TRBV2
J: TRBJ1-2
CDR3: CASRWTGNYGYTF

V: TRBV6-2/TRBV6-3
J: TRBJ1-5
CDR3: CARSRRDRRYSNQPQHF

V: TRBV11-2
J: TRBJ2-7
CDR3: CASSLGLMAPYEQYF

V: TRBV6-2/TRBV6-3
J: TRBJ1-5
CDR3: CASSYDQGKPQHF

V: TRBV5-1
J: TRBJ2-3
CDR3: CASSLGGLVTDTQYF

V: TRBV28
J: TRBJ2-4
CDR3: CASSFVGQTKNIQYF

V: TRBV19
J: TRBJ1-1
CDR3: CASSIDSRGTEAFF

V: TRBV2
J: TRBJ1-5
CDR3: CASTEDRVINQPQHF

V: TRBV27
J: TRBJ2-7
CDR3: CASSPQGPLYEQYF

V: TRBV29-1
J: TRBJ1-1
CDR3: CNFDTEAFF

V: TRBV5-5
J: TRBJ2-1
CDR3: CASSPHLQGRGYNEQFF

V: TRBV10-3
J: TRBJ1-2
CDR3: CAISQQGVGYGYTF

V: TRBV28
J: TRBJ2-5
CDR3: CASSLPQGLIYETQYF

V: TRBV7-2
J: TRBJ2-3
CDR3: CASSFLPGMPSTDTQYF

V: TRBV4-1
J: TRBJ2-1
CDR3: CASRHSFLASEQFF

V: TRBV19
J: TRBJ1-4
CDR3: CASRPGVVRNEKLFF

V: TRBV24-1
J: TRBJ2-7
CDR3: CATSDQPPGDTTYEQYF